Sequencing of this T cell receptor beta chain was carried out in a study of technical replicates of blood from a few donors. Germline V lookup: CDR1 SGHNT, CDR2 YENEEA. Trimming left V 1 base short and J 5 bases short, with 10 bases between. The CDR3 length is 14 residues. Sequencing used immunoSEQ multiplex PCR; TCRdb keeps in-frame clones, though not all of them. The sample lists some 80,000 clones; roughly 77% were seen once. This clonotype originated in a human donor in good health. Some clones in this sample may be carry-over from other donors' samples. Sequencing input: PBMCs. The chain has TRBV11-3 and TRBJ2-3, with a possible D match to TRBD2 (5 bases). The CDR3 protein is CASSLGGEGDTQYF. The CDR3 DNA follows: TGTGCCAGCAGCTTAGGCGGAGAGGGAGATACGCAGTATTTT. Complete variable domain (other parts from reference TRBV11-3 and TRBJ2-3): EAGVVQSPRYKIIEKKQPVAFWCNPISGHNTLYWYLQNLGQGPELLIRYENEEAVDDSQLPKDRFSAERLKGVDSTLKIQPAELGDSAVYLCASSLGGEGDTQYFGPGTRLTVL.